A selection of T cell receptor beta chains follows, all from one sample in a study of blood T cell repertoires in COVID-19. The method was immunoSEQ multiplex PCR; TCRdb's version includes in-frame clones alone and lacks a portion of them. There are some 200,000 clones in the sample; roughly 80% occur only once, and roughly 5% lies in the top ten. The sequenced sample was PBMCs or T cells enriched from blood (not recorded which). The receptors come from a woman between 45 and 65 years old who had been exposed to COVID-19. The CDR3 runs from the conserved cysteine through the conserved F or W. The D gene is left open where the match is weak. Clone size appears in some rows only: once, few, many, or a class for an expanded clone.

v_gene	abundance	d_gene	j_gene	CDR3aa	CDR3nt
TRBV25-1	once	TRBD1	TRBJ1-4	CASSELGDRSNEKLFF	TGTGCCAGCAGTGAATTAGGGGACAGGTCTAATGAAAAACTGTTTTTT
TRBV7-2	-	-	TRBJ1-1	CASSLVRGANTEAFF	TGTGCCAGCAGCTTAGTTCGGGGGGCAAACACTGAAGCTTTCTTT
TRBV11-2	-	-	TRBJ1-2	CASSLVVSGPNYGYTF	TGTGCCAGCAGCTTAGTAGTCTCAGGTCCTAACTATGGCTACACCTTC
TRBV6-6	-	TRBD2	TRBJ2-7	CASSYRAGGYEQYF	TGTGCCAGCAGTTACAGGGCGGGAGGATACGAGCAGTACTTC
TRBV28	-	TRBD1	TRBJ1-5	CASSSMRGARDSQPQHF	TGTGCCAGCAGTTCCATGCGAGGGGCCAGGGACAGTCAGCCCCAGCATTTT
TRBV7-3	-	TRBD1	TRBJ2-2	CASSADRDAGELFF	TGTGCCAGCAGTGCGGACAGGGACGCCGGGGAGCTGTTTTTT
TRBV10-1	-	TRBD2	TRBJ2-3	CASSDLAGVKGTQYF	TGCGCCAGCAGTGACCTAGCGGGGGTGAAGGGAACGCAGTATTTT
TRBV7-9	-	TRBD1	TRBJ1-2	CASSSRQGPSGYTF	TGTGCCAGCAGCTCCCGACAGGGGCCGAGTGGCTACACCTTC
TRBV5-4	-	-	TRBJ2-1	CASRWSGSPLGEQFF	TGTGCCAGCAGGTGGAGCGGGTCCCCTTTAGGCGAGCAGTTCTTC
TRBV5-1	-	TRBD1	TRBJ1-1	CASSLAIQGSEAFF	TGCGCCAGCAGCTTGGCTATACAGGGGTCTGAAGCTTTCTTT
TRBV4-3	once	-	TRBJ2-3	CASSQVGGPIDTQYF	TGCGCCAGCAGCCAAGTTGGAGGGCCTATTGATACGCAGTATTTT
TRBV5-4	-	-	TRBJ1-1	CASSLEGGLLEAFF	TGTGCCAGCAGCCTAGAAGGAGGTCTCCTTGAAGCTTTCTTT
TRBV13	-	-	TRBJ1-3	CASTSERDSSGNTIYF	TGTGCCAGCACCTCGGAGAGGGACTCCTCTGGAAACACCATATATTTT
TRBV2	-	TRBD1	TRBJ2-2	CASTGQGVSGELFF	TGTGCCAGCACGGGACAGGGAGTATCCGGGGAGCTGTTTTTT
TRBV6-5	-	-	TRBJ1-1	CASKGKGSEAFF	TGTGCCAGCAAGGGGAAGGGGTCTGAAGCTTTCTTT
TRBV25-1	few	-	TRBJ1-1	CASSEAGGNTEAFF	TGTGCCAGCAGTGAAGCAGGTGGAAACACTGAAGCTTTCTTT
TRBV4-1	-	-	TRBJ2-1	CASSQDLTGLSYNEQFF	TGCGCCAGCAGCCAAGATTTAACGGGTCTCTCCTACAATGAGCAGTTCTTC
TRBV11-2	-	-	TRBJ2-5	CASSLGSGASEETQYF	TGTGCCAGCAGCTTAGGGTCAGGGGCGAGTGAAGAGACCCAGTACTTC
TRBV29-1	-	-	TRBJ1-2	CSVRQGDGYTF	TGCAGCGTTCGTCAGGGCGATGGCTACACCTTC
TRBV28	once	TRBD1	TRBJ1-3	CASSLGTGMGNTIYF	TGTGCCAGCAGTTTAGGGACAGGGATGGGAAACACCATATATTTT
TRBV6-6	-	-	TRBJ2-2	CASSNRDTGELFF	TGTGCCAGCAGTAACAGGGACACCGGGGAGCTGTTTTTT
TRBV28	-	-	TRBJ1-2	CASSLNERGYTF	TGTGCCAGCAGTTTGAACGAGCGTGGCTACACCTTC
TRBV10-1	-	TRBD2	TRBJ2-7	CASSESVERAGLYTYEQYF	TGCGCCAGCAGTGAGTCAGTAGAACGAGCGGGACTCTATACCTACGAGCAGTACTTC